Presented here are 3 T cell receptor beta chains from one specimen sequenced in a study of T cell changes during pregnancy in multiple sclerosis. Sequencing used immunoSEQ multiplex PCR; TCRdb keeps in-frame clones, though not all of them. The sample has under 70,000 clones; approximately 90% are singletons. The specimen was CD4+ T cells from peripheral blood mononuclear cells, collected in the first trimester of pregnancy. The receptors were sampled from a female donor with multiple sclerosis, enrolled in a pregnancy study.

The chain is built from TRBV4-2 and TRBJ2-7; the D gene is possibly TRBD1 (6 bases). CDR3 size: 14 residues. The germline CDR1 and CDR2 sequences are LGHNA and YNFKEQ. Trimming left V 4 bases short and J 2 bases short, with 12 bases between. The CDR3 spells CASSRRQDAYEQYF. DNA of the CDR3: TGTGCCAGCAGCCGGCGACAGGATGCCTACGAGCAGTACTTC.

The CDR3, as DNA: TGCGCCAGCAGCCAAGACAGCGGGGGTAAGTACGAGCAGTACTTC. Protein: CASSQDSGGKYEQYF. This rearrangement joins TRBV4-1 to TRBJ2-7, with 8 bases that match TRBD2. Per the germline V gene, CDR1 is MGHRA and CDR2 is YSYEKL. V was clipped by 0 bases and J by 4 bases; unmatched bases: 5. The CDR3 covers 15 residues.

The chain combines TRBV15 with TRBJ1-4; 7 nucleotides align to TRBD1. Germline CDR1 LNHNV, CDR2 YYDKDF (reference sequence). Trimming removed 5 bases from V and 4 bases from J; junction bases left unmatched: 7. This CDR3 comprises 15 residues. CDR3 in amino acids: CATSVDRANNEKLFF. CDR3 coding DNA: TGTGCCACCAGCGTCGACAGGGCAAATAATGAAAAACTGTTTTTT.